The clone carrying this T cell receptor beta chain has only one observation. This CDR3 comprises 14 residues. Trimming took off 0 bases at V and 1 base at J, with 6 bases between the two ends. CDR1 and CDR2 from the germline V gene are MGHRA and YSYEKL. TCRdb's table, derived via immunoSEQ multiplex PCR, lists solely in-frame clones and lacks some. The sample includes around 70,000 clones, around nine tenths seen only once; the top ten take about 5%. This specimen belongs to a study of blood T cell repertoires in COVID-19. Study-wide context: Samples of COVID-19 (acute and convalescent) were obtained from the United States, Italy and Spain. T cells, B-cell-depleted T cells, or PBMCs provided the cDNA or gDNA that served as material.

The receptor was isolated from a human donor in a cohort sampled during active COVID-19. The chain carries TRBV4-1 and TRBJ2-5; D is ambiguous. The specimen sequenced was peripheral blood. The CDR3 nucleotides read TGCGCCAGCAGCCAAGAATACATCCAAGAGACCCAGTACTTC. This sequence encodes CASSQEYIQETQYF.